This TCR beta chain was found in a study of cytomegalovirus exposure and HLA in healthy donors. Study results and limitations: As was reported, the classifier diagnosed cytomegalovirus status with high specificity and sensitivity. Presence/absence analyses assumed roughly uniform sequencing depth across donors, which may not hold.

Turning to this clone: Its specificity is unknown.

The germline CDR1 and CDR2 sequences are KGHSH and LQKENI. CDR3 size: 15 residues. V was clipped by 6 bases and J by 6 bases, with 20 bases between them. The PCR used 60 Vbeta and 13 Jbeta primers. TCRdb keeps only in-frame clones here, not all; method: immunoSEQ multiplex PCR. The table has 100,000 to 150,000 clones, around 82% seen once; the top ten hold about 11%. This clonotype was sampled from a man aged 25-45 years in good health and CMV-seropositive. Sequenced: PBMCs. This chain uses TRBV18 with TRBJ1-2; D unresolved. DNA of the CDR3: TGTGCCAGCTCCCTTAATACCGTAATCCTAGATGGCTACACCTTC. Protein product: CASSLNTVILDGYTF.